These 29 T cell receptor beta chains were all obtained from the same sample, sequenced in a study of spatial heterogeneity in lung cancer. This sample's time point: blood at routine non-recurrence follow-up after resection. From the 5' RACE reads, TCRdb called clonotypes with MiXCR, one entry per CDR3 protein. This repertoire shows under 75,000 distinct CDR3 sequences, around 8.9% found once; its top ten account for approximately 1.8%. The sample consisted of PBMCs, taken at follow-up. These receptors all come from a female donor with early-stage non-small cell lung cancer.

This clonotype was seen many times. This chain links TRBV7-2 with TRBJ2-1, with TRBD2 matching over 16 bases. In germline, CDR1 is SGHTA, CDR2 FQGNSA. Losses at the gene ends were 1 base for V and 4 bases for J; bases not matched to a gene: 4. The length of the CDR3 is 18 residues. The CDR3: CASSLGGLAGGRYNEQFF. CDR3 coding DNA: TGTGCCAGCAGCTTAGGGGGACTAGCGGGAGGGCGGTACAATGAGCAGTTCTTC.

The sample holds many counts of this clonotype. The rearrangement uses TRBV24-1 and TRBJ2-1, with TRBD2 matching over 8 bases. This CDR3 is 17 amino acids long. Per germline, CDR1 KGHDR and CDR2 SFDVKD. V was pared by 4 bases and J by 8 bases, with 15 bases of the junction left unmatched. The CDR3 reads CATSDRDGSGRRDEQFF. The CDR3 DNA reads as TGTGCCACCAGTGACCGAGACGGCAGCGGGAGAAGGGATGAGCAGTTCTTC.

This clonotype was seen at least ten times. This chain uses TRBV15 with TRBJ1-5; the D is unclear. The germline gives CDR1 LNHNV, CDR2 YYDKDF (reference sequence). Trimming left V 0 bases short and J 3 bases short, with 9 bases between. The CDR3 totals 15 residues. CDR3 loop: CATSRDRQTNQPQHF. In DNA, the CDR3 is TGTGCCACCAGCAGAGATAGGCAGACCAATCAGCCCCAGCATTTT.

The chain has TRBV24-1 and TRBJ2-1; D is unclear. V shed 5 bases and J shed 4 bases, with 8 bases lying between them. CDR1 KGHDR and CDR2 SFDVKD come from the germline V gene. The CDR3 is made up of 13 amino acids. CDR3 residues: CATSGLGYNEQFF. The CDR3, as DNA: TGTGCCACCAGTGGCTTAGGATACAATGAGCAGTTCTTC.

Only a few counts were recorded for this clonotype. V is TRBV3-1 and J is TRBJ2-2; the D is unclear. The CDR3 has 15 amino acids. The V and J ends lost 0 bases and 6 bases respectively, with 11 bases between them. Germline V gives CDR1 LGHDT, CDR2 YNNKEL (reference sequence). The CDR3 DNA reads as TGTGCCAGCAGCCAAGATCTCAGTAACCCCGGGGAGCTGTTTTTT. Translated, it gives CASSQDLSNPGELFF.

V usage is TRBV9 and J usage is TRBJ1-5; 7 bases are shared with TRBD1. Germline trimming cut 1 base from V and 7 bases from J; bases unmatched to any gene: 2. The V gene's germline CDR1 is SGDLS and CDR2 YYNGEE. The CDR3 extends over 13 amino acids. The CDR3: CASSVQGDQPQHF. CDR3 nucleotides: TGTGCCAGCAGCGTACAGGGGGACCAGCCCCAGCATTTT.

This clonotype was seen many times. The chain links TRBV12-3 or TRBV12-4 to TRBJ2-5; D is unclear. The CDR3 is 13 amino acids. V dropped 0 bases and J dropped 2 bases, with 4 bases sitting between them. This CDR3 reads CASSLASQETQYF. CDR3 coding DNA: TGTGCCAGCAGTTTAGCCAGTCAAGAGACCCAGTACTTC.

This clonotype was counted ten times or more. This chain connects TRBV5-4 to TRBJ2-1; D is ambiguous. The CDR3 runs to 13 residues. Germline-derived CDR1 and CDR2 are SGHNT and YYREEE (reference sequence). V was clipped by 0 bases and J by 5 bases, with 6 bases between them. The CDR3 DNA sequence: TGTGCCAGCAGCTTGGCCCGGAACAATGAGCAGTTCTTC. It encodes CASSLARNNEQFF.

This clonotype was counted many times. CDR3 DNA: TGTGCCGCCACGGGATCTAATGAAAAACTGTTTTTT. It yields the protein CAATGSNEKLFF. The chain joins TRBV28 to TRBJ1-4; no clear D gene. The CDR3 totals 12 residues. V was clipped by 11 bases and J by 3 bases, with 10 bases between them. Per germline, CDR1 MDHEN and CDR2 SYDVKM.

The chain joins TRBV3-1 to TRBJ2-1; a weak D match, TRBD2 (6 bases). Germline-derived CDR1 and CDR2 are LGHDT and YNNKEL (reference sequence). V was cut by 0 bases and J by 8 bases, with 14 bases left in between. This CDR3 has 15 amino acids. CDR3 in amino acids: CASSQELASTYEQFF. CDR3 sequence (DNA): TGTGCCAGCAGCCAAGAACTAGCTTCTACATATGAGCAGTTCTTC.

This clonotype showed up many times. This chain uses TRBV5-1 with TRBJ2-2, with D hard to call. Germline V gene data show CDR1 as SGHRS and CDR2 as YFSETQ. V was shortened by 0 bases and J by 5 bases, with 8 bases between the two germline ends. The CDR3 is 14 residues long. The CDR3, as DNA: TGCGCCAGCAGCTTGGCTTCCGGGACCGGGGAGCTGTTTTTT. It is translated as CASSLASGTGELFF.

This clonotype was seen ten or more times. The V gene is TRBV20-1, the J gene TRBJ2-5; 7 positions agree with TRBD2. From germline, CDR1 is DFQATT and CDR2 SNEGSKA (reference sequence). The CDR3 is 15 amino acids. The CDR3 nucleotides read TGCAGGGATCCACGGGACTACTCGATGTGGGAGACCCAGTACTTC. Protein sequence: CRDPRDYSMWETQYF.

This clonotype was seen repeatedly, ten times or more. The chain has TRBV7-3 and TRBJ2-5; 7 bases align to TRBD2. V was clipped by 6 bases and J by 0 bases; unmatched bases: 7. Germline V gene data show CDR1 as SGHTA and CDR2 as FQGTGA. The CDR3 is made up of 15 amino acids. The CDR3 nucleotides read TGTGCCAGCAGTGTAAGCGGGACTAACCAAGAGACCCAGTACTTC. Translating it yields CASSVSGTNQETQYF.

The chain employs TRBV7-9 and TRBJ1-1, with D unclear. The CDR3 has 13 residues. The germline CDR1 and CDR2 sequences are SEHNR and FQNEAQ (reference sequence). V was cut by 7 bases and J by 3 bases, with 12 bases left in between. The chain's CDR3 is CASTYGEDTEAFF. The DNA for the CDR3 is TGTGCCAGCACCTACGGGGAGGACACTGAAGCTTTCTTT. Full variable domain (missing parts from reference TRBV7-9 and TRBJ1-1): DTGVSQNPRHKITKRGQNVTFRCDPISEHNRLYWYRQTLGQGPEFLTYFQNEAQLEKSRLLSDRFSAERPKGSFSTLEIQRTEQGDSAMYLCASTYGEDTEAFFGQGTRLTVV.

This clonotype was seen ten or more times. The chain has TRBV5-5 and TRBJ2-5, with 7 bases aligning to TRBD1. Unmatched junction bases numbered 6, after V lost 4 bases and J lost 0 bases. This CDR3 spans 15 amino acids. CDR1 is SGHKS, CDR2 YYEKEE, per germline (reference sequence). The CDR3 spells CASSPGQTYQETQYF. CDR3 DNA: TGTGCCAGCAGCCCGGGACAGACTTACCAAGAGACCCAGTACTTC.

The table lists this clonotype with many counts. This chain connects TRBV28 to TRBJ2-5, with TRBD2 matching 10 bases. In germline, CDR1 is MDHEN, CDR2 SYDVKM. The CDR3 consists of 15 residues. The V gene end was trimmed by 8 bases and the J gene end by 1 base; junction bases not matched to a gene: 7. The CDR3 nucleotides read TGTGCCAGCCGAAGACTAGCGGGTCGCCAAGAGACCCAGTACTTC. Translation: CASRRLAGRQETQYF.

V is TRBV21-1 and J is TRBJ1-5. TRBV21-1 is described as a pseudogene. The CDR3 runs 10 residues. The CDR3 nucleotides are TGTGCCAGCCCCAATCAGCCCCAGCATTTT. This codes for CASPNQPQHF.

The chain is built from TRBV7-9 and TRBJ2-7; D is uncertain. The V end was cut by 5 bases, the J end by 1 base, with 3 bases between. Germline V gene lookup returns CDR1 SEHNR and CDR2 FQNEAQ (reference sequence). This CDR3 has 11 amino acids. This CDR3 is CASSASYEQYF. DNA of the CDR3: TGTGCCAGCAGCGCTTCCTACGAGCAGTACTTC.

This clonotype occurred many times. V gene TRBV29-1 combines with J gene TRBJ2-1, with 9 bases lining up with TRBD2. CDR3 length: 15 amino acids. Germline-derived CDR1 and CDR2 are SQVTM and ANQGSEA. Germline trimming cut 3 bases from V and 9 bases from J; bases unmatched to any gene: 12. Here the CDR3 reads CSVEGQGSGSAEQFF. As DNA, the CDR3 is TGCAGCGTTGAGGGGCAAGGTAGCGGGAGTGCTGAGCAGTTCTTC.

The chain carries TRBV2 and TRBJ1-5; D is possibly TRBD1 (5 bases). Germline lookup yields CDR1 SNHLY and CDR2 FYNNEI. This CDR3 region has 15 residues. Between the trimmed V and J ends, which lost 2 bases and 4 bases, there was a span of 12 bases. CDR3 region: CASSEFGRTNQPQHF. CDR3 coding DNA: TGTGCCAGCAGTGAATTCGGACGGACAAATCAGCCCCAGCATTTT.

In its sample, this clonotype was seen a few times. The chain employs TRBV20-1 and TRBJ2-5; unclear D gene. The germline gives CDR1 DFQATT, CDR2 SNEGSKA (reference sequence). This CDR3 comprises 11 residues. V was shortened by 1 base and J by 5 bases, with 5 bases between the two germline ends. The CDR3 bases are TGCAGTGCTAGAGGCGAGGAGACCCAGTACTTC. It encodes CSARGEETQYF.

This clonotype counts as medium-sized (0.01 to 0.1%). CDR3 DNA sequence: TGTGCCGGTACCAACCGGCGAGAAGATACGCAGTATTTT. Its protein product is CAGTNRREDTQYF. This chain connects TRBV7-8 to TRBJ2-3; D is unclear. CDR1 SGHVS and CDR2 FQNEAQ come from the germline V gene. Deletions cut 11 bases from V and 5 bases from J, with 17 bases between. The CDR3 length is 13 residues.

This clonotype was picked up many times. This sequence joins TRBV12-3 or TRBV12-4 and TRBJ2-1; 12 bases fit TRBD2. Unmatched junction bases numbered 8, after V lost 1 base and J lost 10 bases. CDR3 length equals 16 residues. The CDR3 nucleotides are TGTGCCAGCAGTTTAGTAGGAGGACTAGCGGGAAAAGAGCAGTTCTTC. The encoded protein is CASSLVGGLAGKEQFF.

The rearrangement uses TRBV20-1 and TRBJ2-7; 9 positions agree with TRBD2. Germline CDR1 and CDR2: DFQATT and SNEGSKA (reference sequence). The J segment lost 2 bases and the V segment lost 1 base, leaving 6 bases of the junction unmatched. The CDR3 has 15 amino acids. CDR3 in amino acids: CSARVGSGSPYEQYF. The CDR3 coding sequence is TGCAGTGCTAGAGTGGGTAGCGGGAGCCCCTACGAGCAGTACTTC.

This clonotype was observed many times. The chain employs TRBV27 and TRBJ2-7; TRBD2 agrees at 10 bases. V was clipped by 5 bases and J by 2 bases; unmatched bases: 6. Germline V lookup: CDR1 MNHEY, CDR2 SMNVEV (reference sequence). This CDR3 is built from 15 residues. The CDR3: CASSPHLAGAYEQYF. CDR3 nucleotide sequence: TGTGCCAGCAGTCCCCACCTAGCGGGGGCCTACGAGCAGTACTTC.

This chain uses TRBV6-5 with TRBJ1-1; D ambiguous. This CDR3 spans 14 amino acids. CDR1 and CDR2 from the germline V gene are MNHEY and SVGAGI. Trimming removed 5 bases at V and 3 bases at J, with 13 bases between. CDR3 nucleotide sequence: TGTGCCAGCAGTGATCCCGGGAGGCACACTGAAGCTTTCTTT. Its translation: CASSDPGRHTEAFF.

This clonotype was detected a few times. The chain combines TRBV9 with TRBJ2-1; D not certain. Germline V gene sequence: CDR1 SGDLS, CDR2 YYNGEE. V was cut by 3 bases and J by 7 bases, with 8 bases left in between. The CDR3 has 12 residues. The DNA for the CDR3 is TGTGCCAGCAGCGAGGTGGGAAATGAGCAGTTCTTC. It specifies CASSEVGNEQFF.

This clonotype was seen a few times. The rearrangement links TRBV9 to TRBJ2-7; 11 positions match TRBD2. The CDR3 consists of 18 residues. V was pared by 3 bases and J by 3 bases, with 14 bases of the junction left unmatched. Per germline, CDR1 SGDLS and CDR2 YYNGEE. The CDR3 reads CASSEGTSGTDAHYEQYF. CDR3 in DNA: TGTGCCAGCAGCGAAGGGACTAGCGGCACCGACGCCCACTACGAGCAGTACTTC.

This clonotype was observed many times. The CDR3 DNA is TGTGCCAGCTGTCAGGGGAACACTGAAGCTTTCTTT. Residues: CASCQGNTEAFF. The chain has TRBV2 and TRBJ1-1; a possible D gene is TRBD1 (5 bases). The CDR3 sequence is 12 residues long. Germline assignment: CDR1 SNHLY and CDR2 FYNNEI. The V end lost 8 bases, the J end lost 1 base, and 8 bases lay between the germline ends.